The rows below give T cell receptor beta chains drawn from one sample of a study of response to subunit inactivated influenza vaccine. Using its own MiXCR run on the RT-PCR reads, TCRdb lists one record per CDR3 protein. The repertoire holds around 480,000 distinct CDR3 sequences, with approximately 15% as singletons. The sequenced sample was CD4+ T cells sorted from PBMCs, obtained roughly 24 months after vaccination. The source is a man aged 50-75 years who received an inactivated influenza vaccine. The CDR3 runs from the conserved cysteine through the conserved F or W. The order of the fields is D gene, clone size, V gene, J gene, CDR3 DNA, CDR3 protein. A D gene is named only where the DNA matches it firmly. Size is omitted from some rows. Given values are once, few, many or a class for expanded clones.

.	.	TRBV11-2	TRBJ2-7	TGTGCCATCGGACAGTACGAGCAGTACTTC	CAIGQYEQYF
.	few	TRBV9	TRBJ2-3	TGTGCCAGCAGCGTAGGGGTGACAGCGCACTTAGATACGCAGTATTTT	CASSVGVTAHLDTQYF
TRBD2	once	TRBV9	TRBJ2-3	TGTGCCAGCAGCGTTACGAGCGGGAGGGGGACAGATACGCAGTATTTT	CASSVTSGRGTDTQYF
.	few	TRBV6-6	TRBJ1-2	TGTGCCAGCGGCGTTGGTGGCTACACCTTC	CASGVGGYTF
TRBD1	.	TRBV5-1	TRBJ2-3	TGCGCCAGCAGCTTGGCCCTTGGGACAGGGAGAAGGACAGATACGCAGTATTTT	CASSLALGTGRRTDTQYF
.	.	TRBV28	TRBJ1-2	TGTGCCAGCAGTCGGCCCTTACGAGATGGCTACACCTTC	CASSRPLRDGYTF
TRBD2	.	TRBV9	TRBJ2-2	TGTGCCAGCAGCGTAGGTGGCGGGGGAAACACCGGGGAGCTGTTTTTT	CASSVGGGGNTGELFF
TRBD2	few	TRBV5-1	TRBJ2-1	TGCGCCAGCAGCCCCATGTTGGGGGGGAATGAGCAGTTCTTC	CASSPMLGGNEQFF
TRBD2	many	TRBV12-3/TRBV12-4	TRBJ2-5	TGTGCCAGCAGAGGACTAGCGGGGGGCCAAGAGACCCAGTACTTC	CASRGLAGGQETQYF
TRBD1	.	TRBV6-2/TRBV6-3	TRBJ1-5	TGTGCCAGCAGCCCGACAGGGAGCTGGCCTCAGCCCCAGCATTTT	CASSPTGSWPQPQHF
.	.	TRBV12-3/TRBV12-4	TRBJ2-1	TGTGCCAGCAATCCACTTGGAGTCAATGAGCAGTTCTTC	CASNPLGVNEQFF
.	few	TRBV6-5	TRBJ1-1	TGTGCCAGCAGTTCAAAGGCCGGGACAACACGGAGCACTGAAGCTTTCTTT	CASSSKAGTTRSTEAFF
.	.	TRBV11-2	TRBJ2-5	TGTGCCAGCAGCTTAGGGCTAGCCCTCCGGGAGACCCAGTACTTC	CASSLGLALRETQYF
TRBD1	few	TRBV12-3/TRBV12-4	TRBJ1-2	TGTGCCAGCAAGGACAGGGCTGGCTATGGCTACACCTTC	CASKDRAGYGYTF